This T cell receptor beta chain was profiled in a study of blood T cells in healthy people across ages. Through a sample-barcoded 5' primer and a J-beta primer mix, a second PCR was run for about 6 to 11 cycles. Every molecule of cDNA carried a tag from a template-switch adaptor with 12 random nucleotides. TCRdb re-analysed the 5' RACE reads in MiXCR, keeping a single row per CDR3 protein. Of almost 800,000 distinct CDR3 sequences listed, roughly 50% are singletons. CDR3 length equals 14 residues. CDR1 and CDR2 (germline): DFQATT, SNEGSKA (reference sequence). The ends were cut back, 0 bases at V and 4 bases at J, with 12 bases in the middle.

The chain combines TRBV20-1 with TRBJ2-5, with D possibly matching TRBD1 (5 bases). The source material was blood. The TCR was taken from a man younger than 45 in good health. The CDR3 region has the DNA TGCAGTGCTAGAGAAGGGGCACAAAGAGAGACCCAGTACTTC. Translation gives CSAREGAQRETQYF.